This is a list of T cell receptor beta chains from one sample in a study of cytomegalovirus exposure and HLA in healthy donors. Produced via immunoSEQ multiplex PCR; TCRdb's table is partial and in-frame only. The sample records around 140,000 clones, approximately 82% being singletons. The sample consisted of PBMCs. Receptors originate from a woman aged 60-75 years in good health and CMV-seropositive. The CDR3 runs from the conserved cysteine through the conserved F or W. D genes are given only for firm matches. Some rows have no size entry. The others give once, few or many, or a class for an expanded clone.

CASSRQGSGANVLTF | 15 | TRBV2 | TRBD1 | . | TRBJ2-6
CSVAGTVVPEAFF | 13 | TRBV29-1 | TRBD1 | . | TRBJ1-1
CASSAFAGGGETQYF | 15 | TRBV6-4 | TRBD2 | . | TRBJ2-5
CASSVGSEAGELFF | 14 | TRBV9 | . | few | TRBJ2-2
CASSSSWGGGETQYF | 15 | TRBV28 | . | . | TRBJ2-5
CASSPILAGGETQYF | 15 | TRBV11-2 | TRBD2 | . | TRBJ2-5
CASSLGFGTDDSGANVLTF | 19 | TRBV5-1 | TRBD1 | few | TRBJ2-6
CASMGGAYEQYF | 12 | TRBV19 | . | . | .
CASSERGQSSYEQYF | 15 | TRBV2 | . | few | .
CASSQEVEGWTGAGWEQYF | 19 | TRBV4-3 | TRBD1 | . | TRBJ2-7
CATSRPSQGVGELFF | 15 | TRBV15 | . | once | TRBJ2-2
CASSPPNGREDTGELFF | 17 | TRBV18 | TRBD2 | . | TRBJ2-2
CASSYTRSGELFF | 13 | TRBV7-2 | . | . | TRBJ2-2
CASSQRTGKEQYF | 13 | TRBV4-3 | TRBD1 | . | TRBJ2-7
CASSNSRQGVNEKLFF | 16 | TRBV5-1 | TRBD1 | . | TRBJ1-4
CASRETGRQLSETQYF | 16 | TRBV6-1 | . | . | TRBJ2-5
CAWSVGPAGFSGQYF | 15 | TRBV30 | TRBD2 | . | TRBJ2-7
CASSQVLAGLGEQYF | 15 | TRBV4-3 | . | . | TRBJ2-7
CASSQRQGRSSYNSPLHF | 18 | TRBV13 | TRBD1 | . | TRBJ1-6
CASSLLLEPSYEQYF | 15 | TRBV7-2 | . | . | TRBJ2-7